Presented here are 32 T cell receptor beta chains from one specimen sequenced in a study of T-cell memory formation after mild COVID-19. TCRdb reanalysed the 5' RACE reads using MiXCR and keeps one entry per CDR3 protein. The data hold about 400,000 distinct CDR3 sequences, with about a sixth observed a single time. Specimen: PBMCs or a T cell subset sorted from them (not recorded which). These receptors came from a man aged 18 to 30 who had mild COVID-19 (a few samples of this study predate the infection). Cell type and time point are not known.

This clonotype has only a few counts. In DNA, the CDR3 is TGTGCCAGCAGTTACTCGATGGGCGGGGAGCTGTTTTTT. This encodes CASSYSMGGELFF. The J gene is TRBJ2-2, the V gene TRBV6-6; D gene ambiguous. CDR3 size: 13 residues. With 0 bases removed from V and 7 bases from J, the gap between germline ends came to 6 bases. CDR1 MNHNY and CDR2 SVGAGI come from the germline V gene (reference sequence).

This clonotype showed up just a few times. V usage is TRBV5-4 and J usage is TRBJ2-1; TRBD1 agrees at 9 bases. Germline CDR1 is SGHNT and CDR2 is YYREEE (reference sequence). This CDR3 comprises 15 residues. V was pared by 3 bases and J by 14 bases, with 15 bases of the junction left unmatched. Here the CDR3 reads CASSYDRGQGWSEFF. In nucleotides, the CDR3 is TGTGCCAGCAGCTACGACCGGGGACAGGGCTGGTCGGAGTTCTTC. The variable domain in full, with the rest retrieved from reference TRBV5-4 and TRBJ2-1, is ETGVTQSPTHLIKTRGQQVTLRCSSQSGHNTVSWYQQALGQGPQFIFQYYREEENGRGNFPPRFSGLQFPNYSSELNVNALELDDSALYLCASSYDRGQGWSEFFGPGTRLTVL.

This clonotype has at least ten counts. The chain recombines TRBV7-8 with TRBJ2-2, with D perhaps TRBD1 (6 bases). V lost 0 bases and J 4 bases, leaving 12 bases between the germline ends. Germline assignment: CDR1 SGHVS and CDR2 FQNEAQ. The CDR3 has 16 residues. The CDR3 DNA sequence: TGTGCCAGCAGCTTAGCCTACAGGGATATCACCGGGGAGCTGTTTTTT. Translated: CASSLAYRDITGELFF.

The CDR3 sequence: CASSSLGANTEAFF. CDR3 DNA sequence: TGTGCCAGCAGCTCCCTAGGAGCGAACACTGAAGCTTTCTTT. The chain combines TRBV7-9 with TRBJ1-1; D gene ambiguous. Germline V lookup: CDR1 SEHNR, CDR2 FQNEAQ (reference sequence). The CDR3 is 14 amino acids. V gave up 4 bases and J gave up 1 base, with 10 bases separating them.

This clonotype was detected only once. V usage is TRBV6-5 and J usage is TRBJ1-5; D is ambiguous. Trimming shortened V by 6 bases and J by 0 bases, and 12 bases separated the two germline ends. The CDR3 has 15 residues. CDR1 and CDR2 from the germline V gene are MNHEY and SVGAGI. The CDR3 spells CASRTGVYSNQPQHF. CDR3 DNA: TGTGCCAGCAGAACGGGTGTCTATAGCAATCAGCCCCAGCATTTT.

There are a few counts of this clonotype. At one of its ends the junction is not consistent with the germline gene, which may arise from a read error. V gene TRBV29-1 combines with J gene TRBJ1-1, with 7 bases matching TRBD1. The CDR3 contains 11 residues. Germline assignment: CDR1 SQVTM and CDR2 ANQGSEA. This CDR3 reads CSVGRRQGLQF. CDR3 coding DNA: TGCAGCGTTGGTAGGCGACAGGGACTCCAATTT.

In its sample, this clonotype was seen a few times. The chain links TRBV9 to TRBJ2-1; the D is unclear. V was cut by 4 bases and J by 5 bases, with 16 bases left in between. The CDR3 covers 15 residues. Germline values: CDR1 SGDLS, CDR2 YYNGEE. CDR3 DNA: TGTGCCAGCAGCCCCGTTCGGCAGATTAACAATGAGCAGTTCTTC. This translates into CASSPVRQINNEQFF.

This clonotype came up a few times. The chain recombines TRBV5-1 with TRBJ1-4; D unresolved. This CDR3 comprises 14 residues. The V gene's germline CDR1 is SGHRS and CDR2 YFSETQ. Trimming took off 0 bases at V and 8 bases at J, with 11 bases between the two ends. The DNA for the CDR3 is TGCGCCAGCAGCTTGGGCCGGGCCGAAGAAAAACTGTTTTTT. This codes for CASSLGRAEEKLFF.

This clonotype was observed a few times. V usage is TRBV4-2 and J usage is TRBJ2-3, with 7 bases aligning to TRBD2. Unmatched junction bases numbered 5, after V lost 3 bases and J lost 2 bases. Germline V gene lookup returns CDR1 LGHNA and CDR2 YNFKEQ. CDR3 length: 15 residues. CDR3 sequence reads: CASSQTGTNTDTQYF. The CDR3 DNA reads TGTGCCAGCAGCCAGACCGGGACTAACACAGATACGCAGTATTTT.

This clonotype showed up just a few times. The chain carries TRBV29-1 and TRBJ2-3; no clear D gene. This CDR3 is 13 amino acids long. The ends were cut back, 7 bases at V and 0 bases at J, with 11 bases in the middle. Germline lookup yields CDR1 SQVTM and CDR2 ANQGSEA. The CDR3 region has the DNA TGCAGCGGTAGAACCTCTAGCACAGATACGCAGTATTTT. It translates to CSGRTSSTDTQYF.

The rearrangement links TRBV6-6 to TRBJ2-5; possibly TRBD2 for D (5 bases). V was pared by 5 bases and J by 0 bases, with 16 bases between. This CDR3 region has 16 residues. Germline CDR1 reads MNHNY; CDR2 reads SVGAGI (reference sequence). As DNA, the CDR3 is TGTGCCAGCAGTCTAGCACTCCGGGCCAACCAAGAGACCCAGTACTTC. Translation: CASSLALRANQETQYF.

The chain couples TRBV9 to TRBJ2-3, with 11 bases matching TRBD2. The CDR3 covers 16 residues. Trimming at V came to 4 bases and at J to 6 bases, leaving 10 bases not matched to a gene. Per germline, CDR1 SGDLS and CDR2 YYNGEE. As DNA, the CDR3 is TGTGCCAGCAGCCCATCCCTAGCGGGGGGCGTGGATACGCAGTATTTT. Its protein is CASSPSLAGGVDTQYF.

The chain joins TRBV6-5 to TRBJ1-2, with 8 positions matching TRBD1. The J segment lost 10 bases and the V segment lost 2 bases, leaving 12 bases of the junction unmatched. The germline gives CDR1 MNHEY, CDR2 SVGAGI. CDR3 length equals 15 residues. The CDR3 bases are TGTGCCAGCAGTTACCTTTCCGGGACAGGAGCTGACTACACCTTC. Its translation is CASSYLSGTGADYTF.

This clonotype has just a few counts. This chain connects TRBV7-8 to TRBJ2-1; D unresolved. Germline loops: CDR1 SGHVS, CDR2 FQNEAQ. V lost 1 base to trimming and J lost 15 bases, with 13 bases between them. The CDR3 spans 12 residues. DNA of the CDR3: TGTGCCAGCAGCTTAGTCCCGTCGGTTCGGTTCTTC. Its protein is CASSLVPSVRFF.

This clonotype has only a few counts. This rearrangement joins TRBV7-2 to TRBJ1-1; 7 bases agree with TRBD1. Trimming at V came to 5 bases and at J to 0 bases, leaving 6 bases not matched to a gene. There are 15 residues in the CDR3. Germline V gene sequence: CDR1 SGHTA, CDR2 FQGNSA. The CDR3 region is CASSQQGTLNTEAFF. DNA of the CDR3: TGTGCCAGCAGCCAACAGGGGACCCTGAACACTGAAGCTTTCTTT.

The V gene is TRBV3-1, the J gene TRBJ2-5; 12 bases match TRBD2. The CDR3 is 17 residues long. Looked up from germline, CDR1 is LGHDT and CDR2 is YNNKEL (reference sequence). V dropped 0 bases and J dropped 6; count of bases not matched to a gene: 8. Here the CDR3 reads CASSQDRLAGGPQTQYF. The CDR3 nucleotides are TGTGCCAGCAGCCAAGATCGGCTAGCGGGGGGGCCACAGACCCAGTACTTC.

The V and J genes are TRBV7-9 and TRBJ1-6; tentatively, D is TRBD1 (6 bases). The V end lost 5 bases, the J end lost 9 bases, and 14 bases lay between the germline ends. The CDR3 extends over 14 amino acids. Germline CDR1 is SEHNR and CDR2 is FQNEAQ (reference sequence). The CDR3 spells CASSTGTKSSPLHF. The CDR3, as DNA: TGTGCCAGCAGCACAGGGACGAAAAGTTCACCCCTCCACTTT.

V is TRBV27 and J is TRBJ1-5; D uncertain. This CDR3 has 12 amino acids. V lost 5 bases to trimming and J lost 5 bases, with 7 bases between them. Germline V gives CDR1 MNHEY, CDR2 SMNVEV (reference sequence). The CDR3 sequence is CASSVGYQPQHF. DNA of the CDR3: TGTGCCAGCAGTGTCGGCTATCAGCCCCAGCATTTT.

The rearrangement joins TRBV18 to TRBJ2-7; 7 nucleotides line up with TRBD1. The CDR3 consists of 14 residues. Trimming took 3 bases from V and 5 from J; bases not matched to a gene: 7. The germline V gene has CDR1 KGHSH and CDR2 LQKENI. CDR3 nucleotide sequence: TGTGCCAGCTCACCCGACAGGGCCCCCAACGAGCAGTACTTC. Translated, it gives CASSPDRAPNEQYF.

This clonotype was counted a few times. The CDR3: CASSFRGPSTDTQYF. As DNA, the CDR3 is TGTGCCAGCAGCTTCAGGGGACCTAGCACAGATACGCAGTATTTT. The rearrangement joins TRBV7-6 to TRBJ2-3, with D perhaps matching TRBD1 (6 bases). This CDR3 has 15 residues. Germline CDR1 reads SGHVS; CDR2 reads FNYEAQ. V gave up 3 bases and J gave up 0 bases, with 10 bases separating them. Full variable domain (rest looked up from reference TRBV7-6 and TRBJ2-3): GAGVSQSPRYKVTKRGQDVALRCDPISGHVSLYWYRQALGQGPEFLTYFNYEAQQDKSGLPNDRFSAERPEGSISTLTIQRTEQRDSAMYRCASSFRGPSTDTQYFGPGTRLTVL.

This rearrangement joins TRBV6-5 to TRBJ1-2; D remains ambiguous. CDR3 length: 14 residues. In germline, CDR1 is MNHEY, CDR2 SVGAGI. The V gene lost 2 bases and the J gene lost 7 bases, with 14 bases spanning the gap. Written as DNA, the CDR3 is TGTGCCAGCAGTTACAACTGGGCGAGCGGTGGCTACACCTTC. This gives the protein CASSYNWASGGYTF.

This clonotype showed up just a few times. The chain is built from TRBV20-1 and TRBJ2-3; 7 positions match TRBD1. With 5 bases clipped from V and 6 bases from J, the junction kept 17 bases outside the gene matches. CDR3 size: 16 residues. The germline V gene encodes CDR1 DFQATT and CDR2 SNEGSKA (reference sequence). The CDR3 loop reads CSASLGYRGNTDTQYF. DNA of the CDR3: TGCAGTGCTTCCCTTGGGTACAGGGGAAACACGGATACGCAGTATTTT.

The chain employs TRBV30 and TRBJ2-7; TRBD1 aligns across 7 bases. The ends lost 0 bases at V and 7 bases at J; junction bases unmatched: 0. The germline V gene encodes CDR1 GTSNPN and CDR2 SVGIG (reference sequence). This CDR3 is 11 amino acids long. The CDR3 sequence: CAWSVQGEQYF. CDR3 coding DNA: TGTGCCTGGAGTGTACAGGGGGAGCAGTACTTC.

This clonotype was observed a handful of times. This chain connects TRBV20-1 to TRBJ2-2; D gene ambiguous. Trimming cost V 7 bases and J 2 bases, with 8 bases left between them. CDR1 and CDR2 from the germline V gene are DFQATT and SNEGSKA (reference sequence). CDR3 size: 12 residues. CDR3 residues: CSVYRNTGELFF. CDR3 nucleotides: TGCAGTGTCTACAGAAACACCGGGGAGCTGTTTTTT.

This clonotype was picked up a small number of times. V is TRBV27 and J is TRBJ2-5; either TRBD1 or TRBD2 may fit D (5 bases each). V was clipped by 6 bases and J by 5 bases, with 19 bases between them. Germline V gene sequence: CDR1 MNHEY, CDR2 SMNVEV (reference sequence). The CDR3 has 15 residues. Here the CDR3 reads CASRKGPLFPETQYF. In DNA, the CDR3 is TGTGCCAGCAGAAAGGGACCGCTTTTTCCGGAGACCCAGTACTTC.

The chain employs TRBV27 and TRBJ2-7, with a tentative D call TRBD1 (6 bases). Germline V lookup: CDR1 MNHEY, CDR2 SMNVEV (reference sequence). The CDR3 is 15 amino acids. Trimming shortened V by 9 bases and J by 2 bases, and 20 bases separated the two germline ends. CDR3 in DNA: TGTGCCAGTTCGCCCGCCACGACAGGCACCTACGAGCAGTACTTC. Translated, it gives CASSPATTGTYEQYF.

This clonotype was seen ten or more times. The chain employs TRBV5-1 and TRBJ2-1; 8 nucleotides match TRBD2. The germline CDR1 and CDR2 sequences are SGHRS and YFSETQ. After removal of 2 bases from V and 5 bases from J, the junction contained 6 bases not matched to a gene. This CDR3 contains 15 residues. The CDR3 region has the DNA TGCGCCAGCAGCTTTGTCGCTAGCGGGCACAATGAGCAGTTCTTC. It translates to CASSFVASGHNEQFF.

This clonotype was observed a few times. This sequence joins TRBV6-5 and TRBJ1-5; D is possibly TRBD1 (5 bases). The CDR3 has 15 residues. Trimming removed 2 bases at V and 2 bases at J, with 10 bases between. CDR1 MNHEY and CDR2 SVGAGI come from the germline V gene. The CDR3 sequence is CASSYGQGGNQPQHF. The CDR3, as DNA: TGTGCCAGCAGTTACGGGCAGGGAGGCAATCAGCCCCAGCATTTT.

This rearrangement joins TRBV13 to TRBJ1-4; TRBD1 matches at 8 bases. The CDR3 runs to 16 residues. Germline V gene data show CDR1 as PRHDT and CDR2 as FYEKMQ (reference sequence). The V segment lost 5 bases and the J segment 10 bases; nucleotides outside the gene matches: 15. In DNA, the CDR3 is TGTGCCAGCAGCCGCCCTCCCGGGACAGGACTTGGAAAACTGTTTTTT. It specifies CASSRPPGTGLGKLFF.

The rearrangement links TRBV12-3 or TRBV12-4 to TRBJ1-5; 7 positions match TRBD1. CDR3 length: 18 amino acids. V shed 0 bases, J shed 1 base, and the junction held 9 bases outside the gene matches. Here the CDR3 reads CASSLAQGVDGSNQPQHF. DNA of the CDR3: TGTGCCAGCAGTTTAGCGCAGGGGGTTGACGGGAGCAATCAGCCCCAGCATTTT.

This clonotype turned up a few times. This chain joins TRBV5-5 and TRBJ2-1; tentative D call: TRBD2 (6 bases). Looked up from germline, CDR1 is SGHKS and CDR2 is YYEKEE (reference sequence). V gave up 1 base and J gave up 5 bases, with 22 bases separating them. The CDR3 has 18 amino acids. This chain's CDR3 is CASSLSPHAGLTNNEQFF. The CDR3 nucleotides are TGTGCCAGCAGCTTGTCCCCCCACGCGGGACTCACGAACAATGAGCAGTTCTTC.

The genes are TRBV28 and TRBJ1-1; TRBD1 is a possible D gene (6 bases). The CDR3 loop spans 14 amino acids. V shed 7 bases and J shed 4 bases, with 16 bases lying between them. Germline V gene sequence: CDR1 MDHEN, CDR2 SYDVKM. CDR3 sequence reads: CASKTTGKGTEAFF. The DNA of the CDR3 is TGTGCCAGCAAAACTACAGGGAAGGGCACTGAAGCTTTCTTT. Using reference TRBV28 and TRBJ1-1 for the parts outside the CDR3, the full variable domain is DVKVTQSSRYLVKRTGEKVFLECVQDMDHENMFWYRQDPGLGLRLIYFSYDVKMKEKGDIPEGYSVSREKKERFSLILESASTNQTSMYLCASKTTGKGTEAFFGQGTRLTVV.